Each of the 21 T cell receptor beta chains below was sequenced from the same sample in a study of OX40 agonist ivuxolimab in advanced cancers. Sequencing was performed with immunoSEQ multiplex PCR; in TCRdb, only in-frame clones are kept and a portion is missing. This table holds some 50,000 clones, roughly four fifths found once. The input for sequencing was CD4+ or CD8+ T cells sorted from blood, taken in a trial of the OX40 agonist ivuxolimab. The receptors were gathered from an adult with an advanced solid tumor such as melanoma, head and neck, liver or kidney cancer.

The table lists this clone with a count of one. One end of the junction is discordant with germline, which a read error may explain. The chain carries TRBV9 and TRBJ1-1; 7 bases are a match to TRBD1. This CDR3 region has 12 residues. From germline, CDR1 is SGDLS and CDR2 YYNGEE. CDR3 DNA sequence: TGTGCCAGCAGCGTAGTAAGGGGGCCGCCGACCTTT. Protein: CASSVVRGPPTF.

This chain joins TRBV10-3 and TRBJ2-1, with D tentatively TRBD2 (5 bases). V was trimmed by 2 bases and J by 10 bases, leaving 15 bases between them. This CDR3 comprises 14 residues. The germline CDR1 and CDR2 sequences are ENHRY and SYGVKD. The CDR3 here is CAISESAGPGEQFF. CDR3 nucleotides: TGTGCCATCAGTGAGAGTGCGGGTCCCGGAGAGCAGTTCTTC.

In nucleotides, the CDR3 is TGTGCCAGCAGTGAAGCGGGGGGTGCAGGCTATGGCTACACCTTC. It translates to CASSEAGGAGYGYTF. The rearrangement links TRBV2 to TRBJ1-2; TRBD1 might be the D (5 bases). This CDR3 is 15 amino acids long. Germline V CDR1 and CDR2: SNHLY, FYNNEI. The V gene lost 0 bases and the J gene lost 4 bases, with 12 bases spanning the gap.

The CDR3, as DNA: TGTGCCATCAGTGAGGGTGCTAATGAGCAGTTCTTC. It yields the protein CAISEGANEQFF. V gene TRBV10-3 combines with J gene TRBJ2-1, with no clear D. V was cut by 2 bases and J by 7 bases, with 6 bases left in between. There are 12 residues in the CDR3. Germline CDR1 reads ENHRY; CDR2 reads SYGVKD.

The chain links TRBV29-1 to TRBJ1-1; 7 bases agree with TRBD1. Germline V gene lookup returns CDR1 SQVTM and CDR2 ANQGSEA. The CDR3 is 14 residues long. The CDR3 region is CGIRGGRGNTEAFF. The CDR3 DNA follows: TGCGGCATCAGGGGGGGCAGGGGGAACACTGAAGCTTTCTTT. The full variable domain, completed using reference TRBV29-1 and TRBJ1-1, is SAVISQKPSRDICQRGTSLTIQCQVDSQVTMMFWYRQQPGQSLTLIATANQGSEATYESGFVIDKFPISRPNLTFSTLTVSNMSPEDSSIYLCGIRGGRGNTEAFFGQGTRLTVV.

This chain links TRBV6-6 with TRBJ2-5; D is unresolved. The CDR3 consists of 13 residues. Germline V gene lookup returns CDR1 MNHNY and CDR2 SVGAGI (reference sequence). V was pared by 5 bases and J by 4 bases, with 11 bases between. The CDR3 coding sequence is TGTGCCAGCAGTAGGGCACAGCCAGAGACCCAGTACTTC. This translates into CASSRAQPETQYF.

The chain combines TRBV27 with TRBJ1-3; TRBD1 matches at 8 bases. Losses at the gene ends were 1 base for V and 2 bases for J; bases not matched to a gene: 1. Germline CDR1 and CDR2: MNHEY and SMNVEV (reference sequence). The CDR3 spans 15 residues. The CDR3 bases are TGTGCCAGCAGTTTATTACAGGGGGCTGGAAACACCATATATTTT. Its translation: CASSLLQGAGNTIYF.

V and J are TRBV7-6 and TRBJ2-5; 14 bases agree with TRBD2. V shed 4 bases and J 3 bases; nucleotides not matched to a gene: 7. The length of the CDR3 is 17 residues. The V gene's germline CDR1 is SGHVS and CDR2 FNYEAQ. The CDR3 protein is CASSSRLAGGREETQYF. DNA for the CDR3: TGTGCCAGCAGCTCTCGACTAGCGGGGGGGCGTGAAGAGACCCAGTACTTC.

The rearrangement joins TRBV2 to TRBJ2-3; TRBD2 might be the D (6 bases). Germline V CDR1 and CDR2: SNHLY, FYNNEI. The V end lost 5 bases, the J end lost 3 bases, and 9 bases lay between the germline ends. The CDR3 is 13 residues long. The CDR3 DNA reads as TGTGCCAGCAGTTTCCGGGAGACAGATACGCAGTATTTT. This codes for CASSFRETDTQYF.

The chain couples TRBV4-1 to TRBJ2-3; TRBD2 agrees at 9 bases. The CDR3 is 16 residues long. Germline CDR1 MGHRA, CDR2 YSYEKL. Trimming cost V 5 bases and J 5 bases; bases outside gene matches: 11. The CDR3 sequence is CASSSPGLAAGDTQYF. The CDR3 DNA sequence: TGCGCCAGCAGCTCTCCGGGACTAGCAGCTGGAGATACGCAGTATTTT.

This rearrangement joins TRBV4-1 to TRBJ1-1; 9 positions match TRBD1. The CDR3 runs 16 residues. CDR1 MGHRA and CDR2 YSYEKL come from the germline V gene. Germline trimming cut 4 bases from V and 2 bases from J; bases unmatched to any gene: 8. In nucleotides, the CDR3 is TGCGCCAGCAGCCGAATTTGGGACAGGGATAACACTGAAGCTTTCTTT. As protein: CASSRIWDRDNTEAFF.

V usage is TRBV14 and J usage is TRBJ2-3, with TRBD2 matching over 7 bases. CDR3 length equals 20 residues. Looked up from germline, CDR1 is SGHDN and CDR2 is FVKESK. Trimming cost V 1 base and J 5 bases; bases outside gene matches: 21. CDR3 in amino acids: CASSQVPGGGSLNGGDTQYF. CDR3 DNA: TGTGCCAGCAGCCAAGTTCCGGGCGGGGGAAGCCTCAACGGTGGAGATACGCAGTATTTT. Filled out from reference TRBV14 and TRBJ2-3, the complete variable domain reads EAGVTQFPSHSVIEKGQTVTLRCDPISGHDNLYWYRRVMGKEIKFLLHFVKESKQDESGMPNNRFLAERTGGTYSTLKVQPAELEDSGVYFCASSQVPGGGSLNGGDTQYFGPGTRLTVL.

This clone occurred once. The chain recombines TRBV5-1 with TRBJ2-5, with 11 bases matching TRBD2. Unmatched junction bases numbered 10, after V lost 7 bases and J lost 5 bases. Germline CDR1 reads SGHRS; CDR2 reads YFSETQ. The CDR3 totals 15 residues. CDR3 DNA sequence: TGCGCCAGCGGAGCTCTAGCGGGGGGAGGTGAGACCCAGTACTTC. Its protein product is CASGALAGGGETQYF.

V and J are TRBV4-1 and TRBJ2-7; D unclear. CDR1 is MGHRA, CDR2 YSYEKL, per germline. The CDR3 has 12 amino acids. This chain's CDR3 is CASSQDDRRRAV. The CDR3 DNA follows: TGCGCCAGCAGCCAAGATGATCGACGGCGAGCAGTC.

This sequence joins TRBV6-6 and TRBJ1-4; a possible D gene is TRBD1 (5 bases). V shed 6 bases and J shed 8 bases, with 10 bases lying between them. The CDR3 totals 12 residues. CDR1 and CDR2 (germline): MNHNY, SVGAGI (reference sequence). DNA of the CDR3: TGTGCCAGCAGGCAGGGTGTCGAAAAACTGTTTTTT. It encodes CASRQGVEKLFF.

The rearrangement uses TRBV9 and TRBJ2-5; D gene ambiguous. V was shortened by 4 bases and J by 5 bases, with 9 bases between the two germline ends. The CDR3 covers 12 residues. Germline lookup yields CDR1 SGDLS and CDR2 YYNGEE. The DNA of the CDR3 is TGTGCCAGCAGCCGGCCAAGGGAGACCCAGTACTTC. This encodes CASSRPRETQYF.

J is TRBJ1-5 and V is TRBV7-6; D not certain. V was clipped by 1 base and J by 0 bases, with 13 bases between them. This CDR3 is built from 17 residues. Germline V gives CDR1 SGHVS, CDR2 FNYEAQ. The CDR3, as DNA: TGTGCCAGCAGCTTAGGGCCTATCCAGGTTAGCAATCAGCCCCAGCATTTT. Residues: CASSLGPIQVSNQPQHF.

This chain links TRBV6-4 with TRBJ1-1; TRBD1 matches 9 bases. CDR1 is MRHNA and CDR2 is SNTAGT in the germline V gene. The ends lost 5 bases at V and 5 bases at J; junction bases unmatched: 12. CDR3 size: 16 residues. The CDR3: CASSPTGGGLRTEAFF. DNA for the CDR3: TGTGCCAGCAGTCCTACAGGGGGCGGGTTGAGGACTGAAGCTTTCTTT.

The chain recombines TRBV6-6 with TRBJ2-1; TRBD1 is a possible D gene (5 bases). The CDR3 runs to 16 residues. Trimming took 0 bases from V and 7 from J, leaving 16 bases between them. Germline values: CDR1 MNHNY, CDR2 SVGAGI (reference sequence). CDR3 coding DNA: TGTGCCAGCAGTTACTCGTCGTCGGACAATGGGAATGAGCAGTTCTTC. Protein product: CASSYSSSDNGNEQFF.

The V gene is TRBV4-2, the J gene TRBJ1-5; D gene ambiguous. Germline CDR1 and CDR2: LGHNA and YNFKEQ. This CDR3 region has 15 residues. V was pared by 1 base and J by 0 bases, with 7 bases between. The CDR3 region is CASSQVDGSNQPQHF. The CDR3 DNA reads as TGTGCCAGCAGCCAAGTTGACGGTAGCAATCAGCCCCAGCATTTT.

V gene TRBV9 combines with J gene TRBJ1-4; TRBD1 is a possible D gene (6 bases). The CDR3 totals 15 residues. Germline-derived CDR1 and CDR2 are SGDLS and YYNGEE. V shed 6 bases and J shed 2 bases, with 14 bases lying between them. CDR3 in amino acids: CASKRGERTNEKLFF. CDR3 sequence (DNA): TGTGCCAGCAAGAGGGGGGAAAGGACTAATGAAAAACTGTTTTTT. The complete variable domain, with remaining parts taken from reference TRBV9 and TRBJ1-4, reads DSGVTQTPKHLITATGQRVTLRCSPRSGDLSVYWYQQSLDQGLQFLIQYYNGEERAKGNILERFSAQQFPDLHSELNLSSLELGDSALYFCASKRGERTNEKLFFGSGTQLSVL.